The T cell receptor beta chain under discussion was sequenced for a study of blood T cell repertoires in COVID-19. About the study: The United States, Italy and Spain were the sources of the acute and convalescent COVID-19 samples. From T cells, B-cell-depleted T cells, or PBMCs came the material, which was cDNA or gDNA.

Methods used by the authors: Reference gene primer amplification gave estimated nucleated cell counts. Some clones are missing from TCRdb's copy, which holds only in-frame ones; the method was immunoSEQ multiplex PCR. The V and J calls and clone size are taken from that table; D and trimming were inferred from the DNA. The sample lists more than 85,000 clones, approximately 82% occurring once. This CDR3 spans 18 amino acids. Trimming cost V 0 bases and J 1 base; bases outside gene matches: 4. Germline V CDR1 and CDR2: MGHRA, YSYEKL. V usage is TRBV4-1 and J usage is TRBJ2-1; 12 nucleotides line up with TRBD2. The clonotype originates from a man between 65 and 85 years old with acute or convalescent COVID-19. The sample comprised peripheral blood. CDR3 loop: CASSQDLAGGLSYNEQFF. The CDR3 region has the DNA TGCGCCAGCAGCCAAGACCTAGCGGGAGGGTTGTCCTACAATGAGCAGTTCTTC.